This paragraph reports one T cell receptor beta chain. This record belongs to a study of blood T cell repertoires in COVID-19. Study overall: The United States, Italy and Spain provided the acute and convalescent COVID-19 samples. Nucleic acid was either cDNA or gDNA, and it came from T cells, B-cell-depleted T cells, or PBMCs.

CDR1 is KGHSH, CDR2 LQKENI, per germline. CDR3 length equals 15 residues. V shed 6 bases and J 1 base; nucleotides not matched to a gene: 5. In the original processing: Amplification from reference gene primers served as the basis for estimated nucleated cell counts. Produced via immunoSEQ multiplex PCR; TCRdb's table is partial and in-frame only. V and J calls and clone size follow that table, whereas D and trimming were derived from the DNA. The data show approximately 300,000 clones, 75% to 90% seen once. The clonotype originates from a woman aged 40 to 50 with acute or convalescent COVID-19. The V gene is TRBV18, the J gene TRBJ1-4, with 7 bases lining up with TRBD1. The source material was peripheral blood. The CDR3 DNA sequence: TGTGCCAGCTCCAGGGGGTCCGGAACTAATGAAAAACTGTTTTTT. Its translation: CASSRGSGTNEKLFF.